Below are 20 T cell receptor beta chains sequenced from a single sample in a study of T cells expressing NK-cell markers. From its re-call of the 5' RACE reads, TCRdb lists each CDR3 protein once, without DNA. The sample table sets out 350,000 to 400,000 distinct CDR3 sequences. What was sequenced was blood T cells: a sorted CD56 or NKG2C T cell subset, CD4+ or CD8+ T cells, or bulk PBMC T cells (not recorded which). The origin of the receptors is a woman between 45 and 65 years old in good health.

The V call is TRBV18, the J call TRBJ1-5. Germline CDR1 reads KGHSH; CDR2 reads LQKENI. The CDR3 has 15 residues. The CDR3 protein is CASSPRGSSNQPQHF. The variable domain in full, with the rest retrieved from reference TRBV18 and TRBJ1-5, is NAGVMQNPRHLVRRRGQEARLRCSPMKGHSHVYWYRQLPEEGLKFMVYLQKENIIDESGMPKERFSAEFPKEGPSILRIQQVVRGDSAAYFCASSPRGSSNQPQHFGDGTRLSIL.

V gene TRBV20-1 combines with J gene TRBJ2-3; lacking DNA, the TRBD2 call made by TCRdb goes unchecked. The germline CDR1 and CDR2 sequences are DFQATT and SNEGSKA (reference sequence). The CDR3 contains 15 residues. The CDR3 loop is CSAGVGRADTDTQYF.

This sequence joins TRBV29-1 and TRBJ2-1; TCRdb designates TRBD1, a call that cannot be tested without DNA. The CDR3 totals 14 residues. The germline CDR1 and CDR2 sequences are SQVTM and ANQGSEA. This CDR3 is CSVDRGGVKNEQFF.

V is TRBV5-1 and J is TRBJ2-1; the D call from TCRdb, TRBD2, cannot be confirmed without DNA. CDR1 and CDR2 (germline): SGHRS, YFSETQ. The CDR3 has 15 residues. The CDR3 protein is CASVLGTSKSNEQFF.

CDR3 loop: CASSQDKAGGGGEQFF. This chain joins TRBV4-1 and TRBJ2-1; the D call from TCRdb, TRBD2, cannot be confirmed without DNA. The CDR3 loop spans 16 amino acids. CDR1 is MGHRA and CDR2 is YSYEKL in the germline V gene.

The rearrangement uses TRBV10-3 and TRBJ2-2; TCRdb proposes TRBD2, but this gene call is untestable without DNA. Per germline, CDR1 ENHRY and CDR2 SYGVKD. The CDR3 extends over 15 amino acids. CDR3: CAISTRAGGAGELFF.

The V gene is TRBV6-5, the J gene TRBJ2-7. Germline V CDR1 and CDR2: MNHEY, SVGAGI. The CDR3 consists of 11 residues. The CDR3 loop reads CASTNQDEQYF.

The V call is TRBV24-1, the J call TRBJ2-2; the TRBD1 assignment by TCRdb is unverifiable without DNA. The CDR3 is made up of 18 amino acids. CDR1 KGHDR and CDR2 SFDVKD come from the germline V gene. CDR3 amino acids: CATSDSPVGASNTGELFF.

V and J are TRBV6-5 and TRBJ2-6; with no DNA, the TCRdb D assignment of TRBD1 cannot be verified. The V gene's germline CDR1 is MNHEY and CDR2 SVGAGI. The CDR3 loop spans 19 amino acids. The CDR3 sequence is CASRDPRGETLWGANVLTF.

V usage is TRBV4-1 and J usage is TRBJ1-1. This CDR3 has 15 residues. In germline, CDR1 is MGHRA, CDR2 YSYEKL. The CDR3 protein is CASSQQPGWDTEAFF.

This chain connects TRBV9 to TRBJ2-3; TCRdb's D gene call, TRBD2, goes unchecked for lack of DNA. CDR3 length: 13 residues. Germline CDR1 is SGDLS and CDR2 is YYNGEE. The CDR3 here is CASSWVAGDTQYF.

The chain joins TRBV24-1 to TRBJ2-5; without DNA, the TCRdb call of TRBD1 cannot be checked. The V gene's germline CDR1 is KGHDR and CDR2 SFDVKD. This CDR3 comprises 14 residues. The CDR3 loop is CATSARGGQETQYF.

The genes are TRBV2 and TRBJ1-2. From germline, CDR1 is SNHLY and CDR2 FYNNEI. There are 14 residues in the CDR3. CDR3 sequence reads: CASSAGRMSNGYTF. Using reference TRBV2 and TRBJ1-2 for the parts outside the CDR3, the full variable domain is EPEVTQTPSHQVTQMGQEVILRCVPISNHLYFYWYRQILGQKVEFLVSFYNNEISEKSEIFDDQFSVERPDGSNFTLKIRSTKLEDSAMYFCASSAGRMSNGYTFGSGTRLTVV.

The chain links TRBV29-1 to TRBJ1-1; the D call of TRBD1 rests on TCRdb alone, since no DNA is present to check it. Germline CDR1 is SQVTM and CDR2 is ANQGSEA. The CDR3 has 14 amino acids. The CDR3: CSVLPGQGRAEAFF.

The chain uses TRBV5-1 and TRBJ1-6; TCRdb returns TRBD1, unconfirmable since there is no DNA. This CDR3 is built from 14 residues. The germline gives CDR1 SGHRS, CDR2 YFSETQ. CDR3: CASRTGGGNSPLHF.

This chain links TRBV3-1 with TRBJ2-5. Per germline, CDR1 LGHDT and CDR2 YNNKEL (reference sequence). CDR3 size: 13 residues. The CDR3 sequence: CASSRPDLETQYF.

This rearrangement joins TRBV6-5 to TRBJ1-6. In germline, CDR1 is MNHEY, CDR2 SVGAGI. CDR3 length equals 18 residues. The CDR3: CASSYSDTLSSYNSPLHF.

The chain employs TRBV11-2 and TRBJ2-1. The length of the CDR3 is 12 residues. Germline loops: CDR1 SGHAT, CDR2 FQNNGV. The CDR3 protein is CASSPDAYEQFF.

The chain has TRBV3-1 and TRBJ2-1. CDR1 and CDR2 (germline): LGHDT, YNNKEL (reference sequence). The CDR3 sequence is 15 residues long. CDR3: CASSQDPEGYNEQFF.

The V and J genes are TRBV20-1 and TRBJ2-1; TCRdb's assignment of TRBD1 cannot be checked, as there is no DNA. Germline V lookup: CDR1 DFQATT, CDR2 SNEGSKA (reference sequence). CDR3 length equals 13 residues. Here the CDR3 reads CSAYPDANNEQFF.